This T cell receptor (beta chain) is drawn from a study of T cells expressing NK-cell markers (dated by TCRdb to the early 2020s). In terms of the full investigation: Three sorted T-cell subsets (CD3+CD56+NKG2C+, CD3+CD56+NKG2C- and CD3+CD56-NKG2C+) from fewer than 10 donors had their TCR beta-chain repertoires profiled. Seven of the eight sequenced donors were HCMV-seropositive and one was HCMV-seronegative. All eight donors whose samples were sequenced were randomly selected healthy volunteers, three of them men and five women. The libraries were sequenced on Illumina HiSeq 2000/2500, MiSeq or NextSeq, producing 2 x 150 bp reads. Study-wide findings and limitations: Those dominant clonotypes were again the most abundant among CD3+CD56-NKG2C+ cells in a few donors, at about 25-60.1%. Whether the expanded NKG2C-expressing T cell clones were specific for HCMV antigens remained unclear. In five to seven donors, the dominant CD3+CD56+NKG2C+ clonotypes were among the top 10 CD8+ clonotypes and accounted for about 1.0-7.5% of CD8+ T cells.

With regard to this clonotype: No antigen is known for it.

The CDR3 goes from the cysteine to the phenylalanine over 15 residues. No DNA is recorded. Taken from the germline V gene, the CDR1 and CDR2 loops are MNHNS and SASEGT. The reads were generated on an Illumina HiSeq 2000. TCR beta cDNA libraries were prepared using 5'RACE template switching, which introduced a universal primer site and unique molecular identifiers. Priming for cDNA synthesis came from the TCR beta constant segment, and two successive PCR amplification steps followed. Turning to the authors' computational methods: MIGEC was used to demultiplex reads and group reads by UMI, and MiTCR was used to assemble and quantify clonotypes. Only TCR cDNA sequences supported by at least two reads were kept to exclude erroneous sequences. The tcR package was used for downstream repertoire analysis, and clonotypes were matched across fractions by CDR3 nucleotide sequence plus V segment. VDJmatch was used to annotate antigen specificity against VDJdb, with one amino acid substitution in CDR3 allowed. TCRdb reanalyzed the reads, keeping one entry per CDR3 protein sequence and omitting DNA. The V and J calls were determined by TCRdb, not by the authors. The table of this sample itemizes over 350,000 distinct CDR3 sequences. The ten biggest clones cover about 11% of the sample.

HCMV serostatus was determined by detecting HCMV-specific IgG in serum with a commercial ELISA kit. Ficoll density gradient centrifugation was used to isolate peripheral blood mononuclear cells from blood. Recombination joined TRBV6-1 with TRBJ2-5; TCRdb calls TRBD2, which cannot be checked without DNA. Specimen: blood T cells: a sorted CD56 or NKG2C T cell subset, CD4+ or CD8+ T cells, or bulk PBMC T cells (not recorded which). The TCR sequence derives from a woman aged 45-65 years in good health. Donor details come from another sample of the same person, matched by shared clones. The CDR3 protein: CASSGGLAGLETQYF.